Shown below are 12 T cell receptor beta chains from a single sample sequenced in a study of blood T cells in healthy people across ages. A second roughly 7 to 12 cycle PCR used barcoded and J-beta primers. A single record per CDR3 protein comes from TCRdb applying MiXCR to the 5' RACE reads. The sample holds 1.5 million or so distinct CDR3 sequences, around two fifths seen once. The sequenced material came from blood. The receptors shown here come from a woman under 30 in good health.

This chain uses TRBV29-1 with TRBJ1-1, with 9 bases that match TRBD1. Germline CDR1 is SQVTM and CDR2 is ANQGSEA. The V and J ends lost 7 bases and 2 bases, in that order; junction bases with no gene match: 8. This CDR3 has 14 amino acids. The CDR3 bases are TGCAGCGCCACAGGGGGCTGGGGAAACACTGAAGCTTTCTTT. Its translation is CSATGGWGNTEAFF.

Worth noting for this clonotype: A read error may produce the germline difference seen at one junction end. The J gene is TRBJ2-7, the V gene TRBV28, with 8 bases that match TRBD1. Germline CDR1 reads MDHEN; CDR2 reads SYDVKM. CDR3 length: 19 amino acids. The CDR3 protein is CAGSLPHPWDRSSSYEQYF. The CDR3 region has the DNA TGTGCCGGCAGTTTACCTCACCCCTGGGACAGGTCCAGCTCCTACGAGCAGTACTTC.

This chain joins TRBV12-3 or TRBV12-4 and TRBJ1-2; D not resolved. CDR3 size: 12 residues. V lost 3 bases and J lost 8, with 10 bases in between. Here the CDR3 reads CASSFGLRGYTF. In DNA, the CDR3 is TGTGCCAGCAGTTTTGGGTTGAGGGGCTACACCTTC.

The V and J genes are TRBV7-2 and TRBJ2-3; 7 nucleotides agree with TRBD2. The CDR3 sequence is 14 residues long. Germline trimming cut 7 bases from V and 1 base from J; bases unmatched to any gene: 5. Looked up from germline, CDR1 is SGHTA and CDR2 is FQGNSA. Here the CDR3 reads CASKSSGGTDTQYF. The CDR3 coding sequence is TGTGCCAGCAAGTCTAGCGGAGGCACAGATACGCAGTATTTT.

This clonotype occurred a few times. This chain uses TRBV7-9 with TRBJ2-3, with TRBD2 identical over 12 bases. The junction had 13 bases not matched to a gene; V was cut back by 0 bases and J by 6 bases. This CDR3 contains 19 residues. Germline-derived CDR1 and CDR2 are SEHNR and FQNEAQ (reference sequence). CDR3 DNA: TGTGCCAGCAGCTTAGCGACACTAGCGGGGGGCCGTCTCTCGGATACGCAGTATTTT. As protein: CASSLATLAGGRLSDTQYF.

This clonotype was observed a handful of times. The CDR3 region has the DNA TGTGCCAGCAGCTTGCGCTCCGGGACTAGCGGATTCGATGAGCAGTTCTTC. Protein: CASSLRSGTSGFDEQFF. The chain joins TRBV5-5 to TRBJ2-1; TRBD2 aligns across 11 bases. The CDR3 sequence is 17 residues long. The germline CDR1 and CDR2 sequences are SGHKS and YYEKEE (reference sequence). Germline trimming cut 1 base from V and 8 bases from J; bases unmatched to any gene: 11.

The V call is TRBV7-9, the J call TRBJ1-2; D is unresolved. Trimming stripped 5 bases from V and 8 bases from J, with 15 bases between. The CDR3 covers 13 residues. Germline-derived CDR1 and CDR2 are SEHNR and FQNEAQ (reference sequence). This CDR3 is CASSGGERWGYTF. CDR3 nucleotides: TGTGCCAGCAGCGGAGGCGAGAGGTGGGGCTACACCTTC.

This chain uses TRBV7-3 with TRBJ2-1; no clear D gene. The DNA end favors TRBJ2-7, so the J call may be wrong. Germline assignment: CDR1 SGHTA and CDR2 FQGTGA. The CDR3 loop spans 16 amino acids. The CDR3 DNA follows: TGTGCCAGCAGCTTATTGGGTACATTTTCTTACAATGAGCAGTACTTC. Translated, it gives CASSLLGTFSYNEQYF.

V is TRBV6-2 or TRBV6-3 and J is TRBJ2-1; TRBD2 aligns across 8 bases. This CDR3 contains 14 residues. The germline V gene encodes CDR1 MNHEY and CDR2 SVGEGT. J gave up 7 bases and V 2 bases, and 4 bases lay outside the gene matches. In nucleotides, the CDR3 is TGTGCCAGCAGTTACGCGGGGGGCCCTAATGAGCAGTTCTTC. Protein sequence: CASSYAGGPNEQFF.

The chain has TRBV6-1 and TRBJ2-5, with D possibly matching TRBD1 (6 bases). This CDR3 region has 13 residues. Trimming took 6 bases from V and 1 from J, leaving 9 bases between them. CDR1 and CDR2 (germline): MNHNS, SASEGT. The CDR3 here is CASRGQSQETQYF. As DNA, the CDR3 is TGTGCCAGCAGAGGACAGAGCCAAGAGACCCAGTACTTC.

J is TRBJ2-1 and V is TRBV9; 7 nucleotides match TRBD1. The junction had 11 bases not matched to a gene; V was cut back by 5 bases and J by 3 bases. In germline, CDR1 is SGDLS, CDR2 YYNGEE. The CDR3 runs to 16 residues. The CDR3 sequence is CASSTAGGQSYNEQFF. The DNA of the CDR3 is TGTGCCAGCAGTACTGCTGGGGGACAGAGCTACAATGAGCAGTTCTTC. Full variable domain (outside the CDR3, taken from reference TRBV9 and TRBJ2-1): DSGVTQTPKHLITATGQRVTLRCSPRSGDLSVYWYQQSLDQGLQFLIQYYNGEERAKGNILERFSAQQFPDLHSELNLSSLELGDSALYFCASSTAGGQSYNEQFFGPGTRLTVL.

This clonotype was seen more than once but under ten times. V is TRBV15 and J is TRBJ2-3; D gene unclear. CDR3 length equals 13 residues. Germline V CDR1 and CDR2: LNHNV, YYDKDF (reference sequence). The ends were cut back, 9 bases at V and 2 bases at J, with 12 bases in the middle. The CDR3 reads CATRPPNTDTQYF. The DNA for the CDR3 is TGTGCCACTCGACCTCCAAACACAGATACGCAGTATTTT.